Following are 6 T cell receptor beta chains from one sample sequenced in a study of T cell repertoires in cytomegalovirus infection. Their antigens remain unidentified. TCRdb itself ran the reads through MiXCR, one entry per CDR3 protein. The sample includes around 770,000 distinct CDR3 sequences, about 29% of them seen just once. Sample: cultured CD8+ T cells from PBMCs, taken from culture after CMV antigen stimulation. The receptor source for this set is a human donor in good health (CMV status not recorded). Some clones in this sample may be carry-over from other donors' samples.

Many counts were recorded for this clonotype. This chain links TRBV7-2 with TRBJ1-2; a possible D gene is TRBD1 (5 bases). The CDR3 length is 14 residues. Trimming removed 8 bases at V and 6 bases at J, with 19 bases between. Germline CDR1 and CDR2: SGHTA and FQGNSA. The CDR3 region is CASSDRALTDGYTF. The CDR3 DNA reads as TGTGCCAGCTCCGACAGAGCTTTGACGGATGGCTACACCTTC. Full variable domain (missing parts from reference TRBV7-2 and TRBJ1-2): GAGVSQSPSNKVTEKGKDVELRCDPISGHTALYWYRQSLGQGLEFLIYFQGNSAPDKSGLPSDRFSAERTGGSVSTLTIQRTQQEDSAVYLCASSDRALTDGYTFGSGTRLTVV.

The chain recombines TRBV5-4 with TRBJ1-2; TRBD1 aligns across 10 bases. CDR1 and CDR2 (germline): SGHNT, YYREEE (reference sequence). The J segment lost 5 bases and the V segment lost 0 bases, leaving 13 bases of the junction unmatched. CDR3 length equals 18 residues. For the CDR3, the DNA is TGTGCCAGCAGCTTGGAGCTCGGGACAGGGGCACGTGTGTATGGCTACACCTTC. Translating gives CASSLELGTGARVYGYTF.

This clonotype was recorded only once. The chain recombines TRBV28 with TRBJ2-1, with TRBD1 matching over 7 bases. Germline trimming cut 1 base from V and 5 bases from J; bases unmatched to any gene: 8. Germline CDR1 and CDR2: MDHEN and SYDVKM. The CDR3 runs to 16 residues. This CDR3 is CASSLFETGFNNEQFF. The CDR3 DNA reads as TGTGCCAGCAGTTTATTTGAGACAGGGTTCAACAATGAGCAGTTCTTC.

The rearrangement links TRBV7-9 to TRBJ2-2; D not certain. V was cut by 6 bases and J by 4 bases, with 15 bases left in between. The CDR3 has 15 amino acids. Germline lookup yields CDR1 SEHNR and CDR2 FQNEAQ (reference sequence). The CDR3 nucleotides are TGTGCCAGCAGAAACGATTGGCAGAGCACCGGGGAGCTGTTTTTT. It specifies CASRNDWQSTGELFF.

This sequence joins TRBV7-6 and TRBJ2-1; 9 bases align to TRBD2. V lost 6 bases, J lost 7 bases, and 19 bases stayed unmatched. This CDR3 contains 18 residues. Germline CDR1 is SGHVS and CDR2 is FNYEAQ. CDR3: CASRVELLAGPYGNEQFF. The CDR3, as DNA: TGTGCCAGCAGGGTTGAACTCCTAGCGGGGCCTTACGGGAATGAGCAGTTCTTC.

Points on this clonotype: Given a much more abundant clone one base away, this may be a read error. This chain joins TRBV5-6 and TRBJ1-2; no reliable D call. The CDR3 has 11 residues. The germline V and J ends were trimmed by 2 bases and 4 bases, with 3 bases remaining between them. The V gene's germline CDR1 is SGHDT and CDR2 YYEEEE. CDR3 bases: TGTGCCAGCAGCTTCCGCTATGGCTACACCTTC. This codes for CASSFRYGYTF. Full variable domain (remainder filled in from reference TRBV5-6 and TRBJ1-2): DAGVTQSPTHLIKTRGQQVTLRCSPKSGHDTVSWYQQALGQGPQFIFQYYEEEERQRGNFPDRFSGHQFPNYSSELNVNALLLGDSALYLCASSFRYGYTFGSGTRLTVV.